These 23 T cell receptor beta chains came from one sample sequenced in a study of CD8 T cells in Susac syndrome. cDNA came from roughly 0.53 to 1 ug RNA primed by random hexamers. From the immunoSEQ multiplex PCR reads, TCRdb called clonotypes with MiXCR, one entry per CDR3 protein. The sample contains approximately 230,000 distinct CDR3 sequences, just under 95% of which appear only once. The sample taken for sequencing was CD4+ T cells from PBMCs. The receptor set was obtained from a human donor with multiple sclerosis.

This clonotype was picked up one time. The chain is built from TRBV18 and TRBJ2-4, with TRBD1 identical over 9 bases. With 4 bases clipped from V and 6 bases from J, the junction kept 7 bases outside the gene matches. CDR1 and CDR2 from the germline V gene are KGHSH and LQKENI. CDR3 length equals 15 residues. CDR3 nucleotide sequence: TGTGCCAGCTCACTCCCCGGGACAGGGACAAACATTCAGTACTTC. Its protein product is CASSLPGTGTNIQYF.

The chain combines TRBV9 with TRBJ2-1; D may be TRBD2 (7 bases). Germline V CDR1 and CDR2: SGDLS, YYNGEE. This CDR3 is built from 16 residues. Trimming left V 0 bases short and J 9 bases short, with 19 bases between. CDR3 residues: CASSVGLERGGGEQFF. The CDR3 bases are TGTGCCAGCAGCGTAGGGCTTGAACGGGGAGGGGGTGAGCAGTTCTTC. Variable domain in full (rest from reference TRBV9 and TRBJ2-1): DSGVTQTPKHLITATGQRVTLRCSPRSGDLSVYWYQQSLDQGLQFLIQYYNGEERAKGNILERFSAQQFPDLHSELNLSSLELGDSALYFCASSVGLERGGGEQFFGPGTRLTVL.

The chain has TRBV20-1 and TRBJ1-2; TRBD1 matches at 11 bases. The J segment lost 3 bases and the V segment lost 3 bases, leaving 3 bases of the junction unmatched. This CDR3 comprises 14 residues. Germline loops: CDR1 DFQATT, CDR2 SNEGSKA (reference sequence). CDR3 DNA: TGCAGTGCTAGGACGGGACAGGGGGACTATGGCTACACCTTC. Translation gives CSARTGQGDYGYTF.

The genes are TRBV4-1 and TRBJ2-1, with D possibly called TRBD1 or TRBD2 (6 bases each). CDR3 length: 12 amino acids. Trimming removed 4 bases at V and 15 bases at J, with 16 bases between. CDR1 is MGHRA and CDR2 is YSYEKL in the germline V gene. The CDR3 nucleotides are TGCGCCAGCAGCCGACAAGGGGGGATCCTGTTCTTC. It yields the protein CASSRQGGILFF.

The rearrangement uses TRBV6-1 and TRBJ2-1; D is unclear. Germline-derived CDR1 and CDR2 are MNHNS and SASEGT. Trimming removed 5 bases from V and 4 bases from J, with 9 bases in between. The CDR3 spans 13 residues. As DNA, the CDR3 is TGTGCCAGCAGTCGACTCTCGTACAATGAGCAGTTCTTC. Its translation is CASSRLSYNEQFF.

The V call is TRBV29-1, the J call TRBJ2-3; 10 bases map to TRBD1. Germline V lookup: CDR1 SQVTM, CDR2 ANQGSEA. The V and J ends lost 7 bases and 3 bases, in that order; junction bases with no gene match: 7. The CDR3 length is 14 residues. In DNA form, the CDR3 reads TGCAGCGGGGGACAGGGGATACGAACAGATACGCAGTATTTT. Translating it yields CSGGQGIRTDTQYF.

J is TRBJ2-4 and V is TRBV4-1, with a tentative D call TRBD2 (6 bases). Germline V gene data show CDR1 as MGHRA and CDR2 as YSYEKL. V was shortened by 0 bases and J by 8 bases, with 11 bases between the two germline ends. There are 14 residues in the CDR3. DNA for the CDR3: TGCGCCAGCAGCCAAGACGGAGGGGTCCACATTCAGTACTTC. Translating it yields CASSQDGGVHIQYF.

The chain has TRBV6-5 and TRBJ1-2, with 10 nucleotides matching TRBD1. V lost 7 bases to trimming and J lost 3 bases; unmatched junction nucleotides: 8. Germline assignment: CDR1 MNHEY and CDR2 SVGAGI. This CDR3 is built from 15 residues. For the CDR3, the DNA is TGTGCCAGCACAACCGGGACAGGGGCGTACTATGGCTACACCTTC. This encodes CASTTGTGAYYGYTF.

This clonotype was observed a handful of times. This chain joins TRBV7-2 and TRBJ2-5; 12 nucleotides align to TRBD2. This CDR3 spans 15 amino acids. Germline V gene data show CDR1 as SGHTA and CDR2 as FQGNSA. V lost 3 bases to trimming and J lost 4 bases; unmatched junction nucleotides: 3. The DNA of the CDR3 is TGTGCCAGCAGCTTGACTAGCGGGGGTGGAGAGACCCAGTACTTC. This gives the protein CASSLTSGGGETQYF.

This clonotype was observed a single time. The V and J genes are TRBV20-1 and TRBJ2-7, with TRBD1 matching over 8 bases. Trimming took 3 bases from V and 5 from J; bases not matched to a gene: 0. Germline V gives CDR1 DFQATT, CDR2 SNEGSKA (reference sequence). The CDR3 sequence is 11 residues long. CDR3 bases: TGCAGTGCTAGGGACAGGGACGAGCAGTACTTC. It yields the protein CSARDRDEQYF.

The CDR3 nucleotides are TGTGCCACCAGCAGAGATCTGTTGGCGGGAAGCACAGATACGCAGTATTTT. It specifies CATSRDLLAGSTDTQYF. The genes are TRBV15 and TRBJ2-3; TRBD2 is a possible D gene (6 bases). Trimming left V 0 bases short and J 0 bases short, with 13 bases between. The CDR3 is 17 residues long. Germline V gene lookup returns CDR1 LNHNV and CDR2 YYDKDF (reference sequence).

The chain links TRBV11-1 to TRBJ2-3, with D tentatively TRBD2 (6 bases). Trimming stripped 7 bases from V and 2 bases from J, with 31 bases between. Germline loops: CDR1 SGHAT, CDR2 FQDESV (reference sequence). CDR3 length equals 20 residues. Written as DNA, the CDR3 is TGTGCCAGCATGACCTCGGGGCGACTAGGGCGGGGCCTAAACACAGATACGCAGTATTTT. Amino acid sequence: CASMTSGRLGRGLNTDTQYF.

The chain couples TRBV4-1 to TRBJ1-6; 7 bases match TRBD1. The CDR3 consists of 15 residues. V lost 4 bases to trimming and J lost 6 bases; unmatched junction nucleotides: 6. Per the germline V gene, CDR1 is MGHRA and CDR2 is YSYEKL. CDR3 DNA sequence: TGCGCCAGCAGCCGGGGGACAGAACTTAATTCACCCCTCCACTTT. Its protein product is CASSRGTELNSPLHF.

This clonotype was counted a single time. The rearrangement joins TRBV7-2 to TRBJ2-2; 14 bases are shared with TRBD2. J gave up 6 bases and V 1 base, and 4 bases lay outside the gene matches. This CDR3 is built from 17 residues. In germline, CDR1 is SGHTA, CDR2 FQGNSA. CDR3 bases: TGTGCCAGCAGCTTAGGGGGACTAGCGGGAGTGGCCGGGGAGCTGTTTTTT. Its protein product is CASSLGGLAGVAGELFF.

This clonotype was seen just once. The V and J genes are TRBV19 and TRBJ2-6; no firm D call. V was cut by 5 bases and J by 1 base, with 18 bases left in between. The V gene's germline CDR1 is LNHDA and CDR2 SQIVND (reference sequence). The CDR3 contains 18 residues. CDR3 DNA sequence: TGTGCCAGTAGTCTCCGTTTCGCCCAGGTATCTGGGGCCAACGTCCTGACTTTC. Its protein product is CASSLRFAQVSGANVLTF.

This clonotype was detected once. This chain connects TRBV7-2 to TRBJ2-3; TRBD1 or TRBD2 may be the D gene (5 bases each). The germline V and J ends were trimmed by 4 bases and 1 base, with 15 bases remaining between them. CDR3 length equals 16 residues. Germline V gene sequence: CDR1 SGHTA, CDR2 FQGNSA. CDR3 nucleotide sequence: TGTGCCAGCAGCTCCCGTCCGGGGCTGGGCACAGATACGCAGTATTTT. Its protein is CASSSRPGLGTDTQYF.

CDR3 loop: CASSFNWDRGPGEQFF. As DNA, the CDR3 is TGTGCCAGCAGTTTTAATTGGGACAGGGGGCCAGGTGAGCAGTTCTTC. V and J are TRBV27 and TRBJ2-1; 12 bases agree with TRBD1. The CDR3 runs to 16 residues. Losses at the gene ends were 3 bases for V and 9 bases for J; bases not matched to a gene: 9. Germline V gene lookup returns CDR1 MNHEY and CDR2 SMNVEV (reference sequence).

The rearrangement uses TRBV10-3 and TRBJ2-2, with D unclear. The CDR3 has 14 amino acids. Germline-derived CDR1 and CDR2 are ENHRY and SYGVKD. V shed 6 bases and J shed 6 bases, with 14 bases lying between them. CDR3 sequence reads: CAISANKAAGELFF. The CDR3 DNA reads as TGTGCCATCAGCGCCAACAAGGCGGCCGGGGAGCTGTTTTTT.

The chain carries TRBV20-1 and TRBJ1-5; D might be TRBD1 (6 bases). This CDR3 region has 13 residues. CDR1 is DFQATT, CDR2 SNEGSKA, per germline (reference sequence). Deletions cut 6 bases from V and 6 bases from J, with 15 bases between. This CDR3 is CSALEGGAQPQHF. The CDR3 region has the DNA TGCAGTGCCCTCGAAGGGGGGGCTCAGCCCCAGCATTTT.

This CDR3 is CASSHAGQAGGYTF. CDR3 bases: TGTGCCAGCAGCCACGCAGGACAGGCTGGTGGCTACACCTTC. The chain couples TRBV7-2 to TRBJ1-2; 7 nucleotides agree with TRBD1. The CDR3 contains 14 residues. CDR1 and CDR2 from the germline V gene are SGHTA and FQGNSA. The junction had 10 bases not matched to a gene; V was cut back by 5 bases and J by 7 bases.

This sequence joins TRBV20-1 and TRBJ2-1; 10 bases are shared with TRBD2. V dropped 3 bases and J dropped 6; count of bases not matched to a gene: 5. CDR1 and CDR2 (germline): DFQATT, SNEGSKA (reference sequence). The CDR3 runs 14 residues. CDR3 coding DNA: TGCAGTGCTAGTTCTCTAGCGGGAGTCAATGAGCAGTTCTTC. It yields the protein CSASSLAGVNEQFF.

This sequence joins TRBV12-3 or TRBV12-4 and TRBJ2-1, with D possibly TRBD2 on 7 matching bases. V was cut by 2 bases and J by 9 bases, with 14 bases left in between. The CDR3 is made up of 14 amino acids. CDR3 sequence reads: CASSLPPGGREQFF. Written as DNA, the CDR3 is TGTGCCAGCAGTTTACCGCCCGGGGGGCGTGAGCAGTTCTTC.

This clonotype was seen a single time. The V call is TRBV12-5, the J call TRBJ1-6; D unresolved. The V end lost 7 bases, the J end lost 8 bases, and 18 bases lay between the germline ends. Germline V gene sequence: CDR1 LGHNT, CDR2 FRNRAP. This CDR3 spans 15 amino acids. The CDR3 nucleotides are TGTGCTAGTGCCCCTCCCGGCCCGGTGGATTCACCCCTCCACTTT. This sequence encodes CASAPPGPVDSPLHF.